The present T cell receptor beta chain was sequenced within a study of identical twins. TCRdb processed the 5' RACE reads anew with MiXCR; each CDR3 protein has one entry. Of about 390,000 distinct CDR3 sequences detected, approximately 10% appear once; the ten largest clones hold under 10%. General study results and limits: It was out-of-frame TCR alpha sharing in monozygotic twins that models underestimated. Insertions ran lower in abundant cord blood beta clonotypes, though not in memory repertoires.

This clonotype was seen many times. Its antigen is as yet unknown. This clonotype originated in a woman in her 50s in good health. The sample comprised naive T cells sorted from blood.

The CDR3 DNA reads TGTGCCAGCAGCCAAGCCGGGAGCGGGGCAGATACGCAGTATTTT. As protein: CASSQAGSGADTQYF. The gene calls are TRBV4-2 and TRBJ2-3; TRBD2 matches at 7 bases. J gave up 4 bases and V 1 base, and 5 bases lay outside the gene matches. The CDR3 has 15 amino acids. The V gene's germline CDR1 is LGHNA and CDR2 YNFKEQ.